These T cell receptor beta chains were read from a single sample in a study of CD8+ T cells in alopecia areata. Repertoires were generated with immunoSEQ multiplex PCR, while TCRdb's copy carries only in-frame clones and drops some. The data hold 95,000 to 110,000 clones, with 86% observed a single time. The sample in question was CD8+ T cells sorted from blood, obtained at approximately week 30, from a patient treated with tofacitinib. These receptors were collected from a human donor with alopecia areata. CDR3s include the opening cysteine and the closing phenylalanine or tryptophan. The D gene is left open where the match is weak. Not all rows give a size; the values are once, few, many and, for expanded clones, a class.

CDR3nt: TGTGCCAGCAGCCCGACAATATTAACAGAAGAGACCCAGTACTTC
CDR3aa: CASSPTILTEETQYF
j_gene: TRBJ2-5
d_gene: NA
abundance: NA
len: 15
v_gene: TRBV7-9

CDR3nt: TGTGCCAGCAGCGTAGGCACAGATACGCAGTATTTT
CDR3aa: CASSVGTDTQYF
j_gene: TRBJ2-3
d_gene: NA
abundance: once
len: 12
v_gene: TRBV9

CDR3nt: TGCGCCAGCAGCCAGGGTATTCTAGCGGCCTACGAGCAGTACTTC
CDR3aa: CASSQGILAAYEQYF
j_gene: TRBJ2-7
d_gene: TRBD2
abundance: few
len: 15
v_gene: TRBV4-1

CDR3nt: TGTGCCAGCACCCCACCGGACCCCTACGAGCAGTACTTC
CDR3aa: CASTPPDPYEQYF
j_gene: TRBJ2-7
d_gene: NA
abundance: NA
len: 13
v_gene: TRBV21-1

CDR3nt: TGCGCCAGCAGTCCACTTGAGGGACAGGGGATCAACGAGCAGTACTTC
CDR3aa: CASSPLEGQGINEQYF
j_gene: TRBJ2-7
d_gene: TRBD1
abundance: NA
len: 16
v_gene: TRBV23-1

CDR3nt: TGTGCCAGCAGTATGGGGTCGGGGTCCAATGGCTACACCTTC
CDR3aa: CASSMGSGSNGYTF
j_gene: TRBJ1-2
d_gene: NA
abundance: NA
len: 14
v_gene: TRBV13

CDR3nt: TGTGCCAGCAGCGGTACAGGGGGCGCCGGAAACATTCAGTACTTC
CDR3aa: CASSGTGGAGNIQYF
j_gene: TRBJ2-4
d_gene: TRBD1
abundance: once
len: 15
v_gene: TRBV5-5

CDR3nt: TGTGCCAGCAGCGAAAGTTGGACTAGCGGACAAGAGACCCAGTACTTC
CDR3aa: CASSESWTSGQETQYF
j_gene: TRBJ2-5
d_gene: TRBD2
abundance: NA
len: 16
v_gene: TRBV7-9

CDR3nt: TGTGCCAGCACGCGCCGACAAGAGACCCAGTACTTC
CDR3aa: CASTRRQETQYF
j_gene: TRBJ2-5
d_gene: NA
abundance: few
len: 12
v_gene: TRBV2

CDR3nt: TGTGCCAGCAGTGAGGGGATGGACCGCGAGCAGTACTTC
CDR3aa: CASSEGMDREQYF
j_gene: TRBJ2-7
d_gene: NA
abundance: NA
len: 13
v_gene: TRBV6-1

CDR3nt: TGTGCCAGCAGCCCCCCATTTGGGACAGACCTTACTGAAGCTTTCTTT
CDR3aa: CASSPPFGTDLTEAFF
j_gene: TRBJ1-1
d_gene: TRBD1
abundance: NA
len: 16
v_gene: TRBV7-9

CDR3nt: TGTGCCAGGGAGCGGAAAAACACCGGGGAGCTGTTTTTT
CDR3aa: CARERKNTGELFF
j_gene: TRBJ2-2
d_gene: NA
abundance: NA
len: 13
v_gene: TRBV7-2

CDR3nt: TGTGCCAGCAGCTTAGGGGGGGCTGAAGCTTTCTTT
CDR3aa: CASSLGGAEAFF
j_gene: TRBJ1-1
d_gene: NA
abundance: NA
len: 12
v_gene: TRBV7-9

CDR3nt: TGTGCCAGCAGTTATGGGGAGGCCTACAATGAGCAGTTCTTC
CDR3aa: CASSYGEAYNEQFF
j_gene: TRBJ2-1
d_gene: NA
abundance: NA
len: 14
v_gene: TRBV6-5

CDR3nt: TGTGCCTGGATTTCAGGGAACACCGGGGAGCTGTTTTTT
CDR3aa: CAWISGNTGELFF
j_gene: TRBJ2-2
d_gene: NA
abundance: NA
len: 13
v_gene: TRBV30

CDR3nt: TGTGCCAGCAGCTTCCCAGGGGGGTCTAACACCGGGGAGCTGTTTTTT
CDR3aa: CASSFPGGSNTGELFF
j_gene: TRBJ2-2
d_gene: NA
abundance: NA
len: 16
v_gene: TRBV7-9

CDR3nt: TGCGCCAGCAGCCTGGAAGAATCGGTAACAGATACGCAGTATTTT
CDR3aa: CASSLEESVTDTQYF
j_gene: TRBJ2-3
d_gene: NA
abundance: NA
len: 15
v_gene: TRBV5-1

CDR3nt: TGCAGCGTTGTTTTATCGACTAGATCCGCCACAGATACGCAGTATTTT
CDR3aa: CSVVLSTRSATDTQYF
j_gene: TRBJ2-3
d_gene: NA
abundance: NA
len: 16
v_gene: TRBV29-1

CDR3nt: TGTGCCAGCAGTCCCCGCCCCTGGGATGCCTACAATGAGCAGTTCTTC
CDR3aa: CASSPRPWDAYNEQFF
j_gene: TRBJ2-1
d_gene: NA
abundance: NA
len: 16
v_gene: TRBV2

CDR3nt: TGCAGCGTTGGAGCCGGGACAGGGAAGGAAAAACTGTTTTTT
CDR3aa: CSVGAGTGKEKLFF
j_gene: TRBJ1-4
d_gene: TRBD1
abundance: NA
len: 14
v_gene: TRBV29-1

CDR3nt: TGTGCCAGCAGCCAAGATCAGGGGGCTGCGTCCGAGCAGTACTTC
CDR3aa: CASSQDQGAASEQYF
j_gene: TRBJ2-7
d_gene: TRBD1
abundance: NA
len: 15
v_gene: TRBV4-2

CDR3nt: TGTGCCAGCAGCGGAGCCTATTCGAGGGGGGAGCAATACGAGCAGTACTTC
CDR3aa: CASSGAYSRGEQYEQYF
j_gene: TRBJ2-7
d_gene: NA
abundance: NA
len: 17
v_gene: TRBV7-9

CDR3nt: TGTGCCAGCAGCTTGGTTCACAGCTCCTACGAGCAGTACTTC
CDR3aa: CASSLVHSSYEQYF
j_gene: TRBJ2-7
d_gene: NA
abundance: NA
len: 14
v_gene: TRBV5-6

CDR3nt: TGTGCCAGCAGCGAATGGAAGGTTTTGAACACTGAAGCTTTCTTT
CDR3aa: CASSEWKVLNTEAFF
j_gene: TRBJ1-1
d_gene: NA
abundance: NA
len: 15
v_gene: TRBV7-8

CDR3nt: TGTGCCATCAGTGACGCAGGGGTGTCTAACACTGAAGCTTTCTTT
CDR3aa: CAISDAGVSNTEAFF
j_gene: TRBJ1-1
d_gene: NA
abundance: NA
len: 15
v_gene: TRBV10-3

CDR3nt: TGTGCCAGCAGCGAGACAGGGGGGAATCGGCCCCAGCATTTT
CDR3aa: CASSETGGNRPQHF
j_gene: TRBJ1-5
d_gene: TRBD1
abundance: NA
len: 14
v_gene: TRBV7-9

CDR3nt: TGCGCCAGCAGCCCACAACTTCAACCGAGACCATACTATGGCTACACCTTC
CDR3aa: CASSPQLQPRPYYGYTF
j_gene: TRBJ1-2
d_gene: NA
abundance: NA
len: 17
v_gene: TRBV4-1

CDR3nt: TGTGCCACCAGCAGGGAACTTCTTACAGGGGGGAACTATGGCTACACCTTC
CDR3aa: CATSRELLTGGNYGYTF
j_gene: TRBJ1-2
d_gene: TRBD1
abundance: NA
len: 17
v_gene: TRBV15

CDR3nt: TGTGCTAGCAGCTTCCGGGACAGGGGCTACGAGCAGTACTTC
CDR3aa: CASSFRDRGYEQYF
j_gene: TRBJ2-7
d_gene: TRBD1
abundance: NA
len: 14
v_gene: TRBV7-7

CDR3nt: TGCAGCGTTGAAGACGGCGGGTACGAGCAGTACTTC
CDR3aa: CSVEDGGYEQYF
j_gene: TRBJ2-7
d_gene: NA
abundance: NA
len: 12
v_gene: TRBV29-1

CDR3nt: TGTGCCAGCAGCTTCGGCAGCTACAATGAGCAGTTCTTC
CDR3aa: CASSFGSYNEQFF
j_gene: TRBJ2-1
d_gene: NA
abundance: NA
len: 13
v_gene: TRBV11-2

CDR3nt: TGCAGCGCCTTACAAGGCGAGGACTACGAGCAGTACTTC
CDR3aa: CSALQGEDYEQYF
j_gene: TRBJ2-7
d_gene: NA
abundance: NA
len: 13
v_gene: TRBV29-1

CDR3nt: TGTGCCAGCAGTTTGGTAGGGGACTACGAGCAGTACTTC
CDR3aa: CASSLVGDYEQYF
j_gene: TRBJ2-7
d_gene: NA
abundance: NA
len: 13
v_gene: TRBV27

CDR3nt: TGTGCCAGCAGTGAAGCGCCGTCCACGGCCTACGAGCAGTACTTC
CDR3aa: CASSEAPSTAYEQYF
j_gene: TRBJ2-7
d_gene: NA
abundance: NA
len: 15
v_gene: TRBV2

CDR3nt: TGTGCCAGCAGCCCCTTACAGGAGCACAACGAGCAGTACTTC
CDR3aa: CASSPLQEHNEQYF
j_gene: TRBJ2-7
d_gene: NA
abundance: NA
len: 14
v_gene: TRBV13

CDR3nt: TGCGCCAGCAGCAATGACAGTTACAATGAGCAGTTCTTC
CDR3aa: CASSNDSYNEQFF
j_gene: TRBJ2-1
d_gene: NA
abundance: NA
len: 13
v_gene: TRBV5-1

CDR3nt: TGTGCCAGCAGCATACGAAGAGAGCAGTACTTC
CDR3aa: CASSIRREQYF
j_gene: TRBJ2-7
d_gene: NA
abundance: NA
len: 11
v_gene: TRBV9

CDR3nt: TGTGCCAGCACCGGACAGGGGGTTGGCACCGGGGAGCTGTTTTTT
CDR3aa: CASTGQGVGTGELFF
j_gene: TRBJ2-2
d_gene: TRBD1
abundance: NA
len: 15
v_gene: TRBV27

CDR3nt: TGTGCCAGCAGCGCCGGGTGGGGAGCTGTTAGCACAGATACGCAGTATTTT
CDR3aa: CASSAGWGAVSTDTQYF
j_gene: TRBJ2-3
d_gene: NA
abundance: NA
len: 17
v_gene: TRBV11-2

CDR3nt: TGTGCCAGCAGCCGGTCGTGGACAGGGGGCCAAATCTATGGCTACACCTTC
CDR3aa: CASSRSWTGGQIYGYTF
j_gene: TRBJ1-2
d_gene: TRBD1
abundance: NA
len: 17
v_gene: TRBV5-4

CDR3nt: TGTGCCAGCAGTGATGAGGAGCGGGGGGTTTCAGATACGCAGTATTTT
CDR3aa: CASSDEERGVSDTQYF
j_gene: TRBJ2-3
d_gene: TRBD2
abundance: NA
len: 16
v_gene: TRBV6-4

CDR3nt: TGTGCCTGGAGTCCAGGGTATGGGGCCCTCTACGAGCAGTACTTC
CDR3aa: CAWSPGYGALYEQYF
j_gene: TRBJ2-7
d_gene: NA
abundance: NA
len: 15
v_gene: TRBV30

CDR3nt: TGTGCCAGCAGCGCAGGGGGTCTCGGCGAGCAGTACTTC
CDR3aa: CASSAGGLGEQYF
j_gene: TRBJ2-7
d_gene: TRBD1
abundance: NA
len: 13
v_gene: TRBV9

CDR3nt: TGTGCCAGCAGTGGGACAGGGGGCGCTGGGGCCAACGTCCTGACTTTC
CDR3aa: CASSGTGGAGANVLTF
j_gene: TRBJ2-6
d_gene: TRBD1
abundance: medium-sized
len: 16
v_gene: TRBV6-4

CDR3nt: TGTGCCAGCAGTTTACCCGTGGGGGAGCTGTTTTTT
CDR3aa: CASSLPVGELFF
j_gene: TRBJ2-2
d_gene: NA
abundance: NA
len: 12
v_gene: TRBV6-5

CDR3nt: TGTGCCAGCAGCCCGAGACTAGCCTACGAGCAGTACTTC
CDR3aa: CASSPRLAYEQYF
j_gene: TRBJ2-7
d_gene: NA
abundance: NA
len: 13
v_gene: TRBV4-2

CDR3nt: TGCGCCAGCAGCTCGGTACAGGGGGCACCCCTCCACTTT
CDR3aa: CASSSVQGAPLHF
j_gene: TRBJ1-6
d_gene: TRBD1
abundance: NA
len: 13
v_gene: TRBV5-1

CDR3nt: TGTGCCAGTAGTGGGGCCTCGGGAGATACGCAGTATTTT
CDR3aa: CASSGASGDTQYF
j_gene: TRBJ2-3
d_gene: NA
abundance: NA
len: 13
v_gene: TRBV19

CDR3nt: TGTGCCAGCAGCCGCTCTCCGACAGGAACCTACGAGCAGTACTTC
CDR3aa: CASSRSPTGTYEQYF
j_gene: TRBJ2-7
d_gene: NA
abundance: NA
len: 15
v_gene: TRBV4-2

CDR3nt: TGCGCCAGCAGCTTGGTCGGACCAGTTTCCTACAATGAGCAGTTCTTC
CDR3aa: CASSLVGPVSYNEQFF
j_gene: TRBJ2-1
d_gene: NA
abundance: once
len: 16
v_gene: TRBV5-1

CDR3nt: TGTGCCTGGAGTAACGGACTAGCGGGGGCCCCGGGCTTTGACGAGCAGTACTTC
CDR3aa: CAWSNGLAGAPGFDEQYF
j_gene: TRBJ2-7
d_gene: TRBD2
abundance: NA
len: 18
v_gene: TRBV30

CDR3nt: TGTGCCAGTTCCGGGTCTTACTACGAGCAGTACTTC
CDR3aa: CASSGSYYEQYF
j_gene: TRBJ2-7
d_gene: NA
abundance: NA
len: 12
v_gene: TRBV19

CDR3nt: TGTGCCAGCACCAAAGGGTGGGACAATGAAAAACTGTTTTTT
CDR3aa: CASTKGWDNEKLFF
j_gene: TRBJ1-4
d_gene: NA
abundance: NA
len: 14
v_gene: TRBV2

CDR3nt: TGTGCCAGCAGTTACTCACGGGAGGAGGGGAAAGAGACCCAGTACTTC
CDR3aa: CASSYSREEGKETQYF
j_gene: TRBJ2-5
d_gene: TRBD2
abundance: NA
len: 16
v_gene: TRBV6-5

CDR3nt: TGTGCCAGTAGTATTACCGGGACTAGCTCCAGCACAGATACGCAGTATTTT
CDR3aa: CASSITGTSSSTDTQYF
j_gene: TRBJ2-3
d_gene: TRBD2
abundance: once
len: 17
v_gene: TRBV19

CDR3nt: TGTGCCTGGAGACTAGCGGGAGGAGGACTCGGCCGGGGCACAGATACGCAGTATTTT
CDR3aa: CAWRLAGGGLGRGTDTQYF
j_gene: TRBJ2-3
d_gene: TRBD2
abundance: NA
len: 19
v_gene: TRBV30

CDR3nt: TGTGCCAGCAGCTCCCCCGAGCGGGGGTACGAGCAGTTCTTC
CDR3aa: CASSSPERGYEQFF
j_gene: TRBJ2-1
d_gene: TRBD2
abundance: NA
len: 14
v_gene: TRBV7-3